This T cell receptor (beta chain) was found in a study of blood T cell repertoires in COVID-19. Across the whole study: There were acute and convalescent COVID-19 samples, and they came from the United States, Italy and Spain. T cells, B-cell-depleted T cells, or PBMCs supplied cDNA or gDNA.

Per the study methods: Researchers report that nucleated cell counts were estimated from reference gene primer amplification. Only in-frame clones appear in the TCRdb table, and some are missing; sequencing was by immunoSEQ multiplex PCR. V, J and clone size are taken as reported in that table, and D and trimming were inferred from the DNA itself. Of about 72,000 clones detected, about nine tenths appear once; the ten largest clones hold about 8.1%. The CDR3 length is 13 residues. Trimming pared 1 base from V and 2 bases from J, leaving 6 bases between. Germline CDR1 is SGHDN and CDR2 is FVKESK. The sequence derives from a man aged 30 to 39 with acute or convalescent COVID-19. The chain combines TRBV14 with TRBJ2-7; D is unclear. Sequencing was performed on peripheral blood. The CDR3 is CASSQGTPYEQYF. CDR3 nucleotide sequence: TGTGCCAGCAGCCAAGGTACACCCTACGAGCAGTACTTC.